Below, 18 T cell receptor beta chains from the same sample are listed, as sequenced in a study of regulatory T cells in long-lasting Graves disease. Time point noted: newly diagnosed GD, antithyroid drugs for less than 3 months. From PBMCs, RNA was extracted and then used to make the TCR library. Arm-PCR of CDR3 regions and iRepertoire HTBI primers were used to build TCR beta libraries. TCRdb itself ran the multiplex PCR reads through MiXCR, one entry per CDR3 protein. The sample lists 600,000 to 650,000 distinct CDR3 sequences; roughly 16% were seen once. The sample was also reused in another study, on T cells in Graves' hyperthyroidism and ophthalmopathy.

The sample in question was peripheral blood mononuclear cells (PBMCs), obtained at new diagnosis, from a patient treated with antithyroid drugs. The receptors originated from a woman aged 30 to 39 with Graves disease.

This clonotype was detected a few times. V gene TRBV7-2 combines with J gene TRBJ2-7; 7 nucleotides agree with TRBD2. With V trimmed by 0 bases and J by 0 bases, 11 bases remained unmatched. This CDR3 spans 18 amino acids. Germline-derived CDR1 and CDR2 are SGHTA and FQGNSA. The CDR3 nucleotides read TGTGCCAGCAGCTTAGCGCCGGGAAGCGGGGTCACCTCCTACGAGCAGTACTTC. It specifies CASSLAPGSGVTSYEQYF.

Many counts were recorded for this clonotype. The chain combines TRBV28 with TRBJ2-2; tentative D call: TRBD2 (6 bases). Trimming left V 4 bases short and J 5 bases short, with 8 bases between. Germline CDR1 is MDHEN and CDR2 is SYDVKM. The CDR3 loop spans 13 amino acids. CDR3 residues: CASSSGGTGELFF. CDR3 DNA sequence: TGTGCCAGCAGTTCTGGGGGGACCGGGGAGCTGTTTTTT.

In its sample, this clonotype was seen a few times. The J gene is TRBJ1-6, the V gene TRBV7-9; no firm D call. V gave up 5 bases and J gave up 11 bases, with 13 bases separating them. CDR3 length: 13 residues. Germline V CDR1 and CDR2: SEHNR, FQNEAQ (reference sequence). CDR3 residues: CASSPRFETPLHF. Here the CDR3 DNA reads TGTGCCAGCAGCCCCCGTTTCGAGACACCCCTCCACTTT.

The chain recombines TRBV5-6 with TRBJ2-1; TRBD2 aligns across 9 bases. The germline V gene encodes CDR1 SGHDT and CDR2 YYEEEE. Trimming cost V 6 bases and J 9 bases; bases outside gene matches: 10. The CDR3 is 14 residues long. In DNA form, the CDR3 reads TGTGCCAGCATCATCGAAGCGGGAGGCCGTGAGCAGTTCTTC. Translation gives CASIIEAGGREQFF.

This clonotype came up a few times. V is TRBV5-6 and J is TRBJ1-3; a possible D gene is TRBD1 (6 bases). With 0 bases removed from V and 0 bases from J, the gap between germline ends came to 13 bases. Germline lookup yields CDR1 SGHDT and CDR2 YYEEEE. There are 17 residues in the CDR3. The CDR3 coding sequence is TGTGCCAGCAGCTTGGGTGGGCCGGGGGCCTCTGGAAACACCATATATTTT. Translating it yields CASSLGGPGASGNTIYF.

This clonotype was seen ten or more times. The DNA for the CDR3 is TGTGCCAGCAGCGTAGACTACGAGCAGTACTTC. Its protein product is CASSVDYEQYF. The rearrangement uses TRBV2 and TRBJ2-7; D is undetermined. V shed 6 bases and J shed 3 bases, with 6 bases lying between them. Germline assignment: CDR1 SNHLY and CDR2 FYNNEI. The CDR3 runs to 11 residues.

This clonotype showed up many times. The gene calls are TRBV7-3 and TRBJ2-1, with 8 bases aligning to TRBD2. V shed 5 bases, J shed 6 bases, and the junction held 6 bases outside the gene matches. This CDR3 spans 14 amino acids. CDR1 is SGHTA and CDR2 is FQGTGA in the germline V gene. The chain's CDR3 is CASSGGRLPNEQFF. As DNA, the CDR3 is TGTGCCAGCAGCGGCGGGAGGCTCCCCAATGAGCAGTTCTTC.

This clonotype was seen more than once but under ten times. The V gene is TRBV20-1, the J gene TRBJ1-1; no clear D gene. V lost 2 bases, J lost 6 bases, and 13 bases lay in between. The CDR3 spans 13 residues. Germline lookup yields CDR1 DFQATT and CDR2 SNEGSKA (reference sequence). The CDR3 loop is CSARNSWGAEAFF. DNA of the CDR3: TGCAGTGCTAGAAATAGCTGGGGTGCTGAAGCTTTCTTT.

The chain has TRBV9 and TRBJ1-3; no clear D gene. This CDR3 is built from 15 residues. CDR1 and CDR2 (germline): SGDLS, YYNGEE. Trimming removed 0 bases at V and 3 bases at J, with 10 bases between. Written as DNA, the CDR3 is TGTGCCAGCAGCGTAGGAAGTCCAGGTGGAAACACCATATATTTT. Translating gives CASSVGSPGGNTIYF.

A remark on this clonotype: A much larger clone lies a single base off, so this may be a read error. The gene calls are TRBV20-1 and TRBJ2-3; D may be TRBD2 (5 bases). From germline, CDR1 is DFQATT and CDR2 SNEGSKA (reference sequence). This CDR3 contains 12 residues. This CDR3 is CSVRALADTQYF. In DNA form, the CDR3 reads TGCAGTGTTAGAGCACTAGCAGATACGCAGTATTTT.

This rearrangement joins TRBV30 to TRBJ1-1; TRBD1 aligns across 10 bases. V gave up 2 bases and J gave up 4 bases; unmatched junction bases: 7. The CDR3 extends over 15 amino acids. Germline V gene lookup returns CDR1 GTSNPN and CDR2 SVGIG (reference sequence). The CDR3 loop reads CAWSLGWDRGTEAFF. CDR3 bases: TGTGCCTGGAGTCTGGGATGGGACAGGGGCACTGAAGCTTTCTTT.

The V and J genes are TRBV30 and TRBJ2-3; D is unclear. CDR1 is GTSNPN and CDR2 is SVGIG in the germline V gene (reference sequence). V was shortened by 2 bases and J by 2 bases, with 2 bases between the two germline ends. The CDR3 is made up of 11 amino acids. The CDR3 nucleotides are TGTGCCTGGAGTCCCACAGATACGCAGTATTTT. It specifies CAWSPTDTQYF.

This clonotype has ten or more counts. The chain joins TRBV2 to TRBJ2-3, with TRBD2 identical over 11 bases. With V trimmed by 7 bases and J by 0 bases, 6 bases remained unmatched. Germline V gene lookup returns CDR1 SNHLY and CDR2 FYNNEI. The length of the CDR3 is 16 residues. The CDR3 bases are TGTGCCAGCAAGCTAGCGGGAGGAAGTAGCACAGATACGCAGTATTTT. Translation gives CASKLAGGSSTDTQYF.

This clonotype was picked up many times. This rearrangement joins TRBV11-2 to TRBJ2-1; no clear D. CDR1 SGHAT and CDR2 FQNNGV come from the germline V gene. V was clipped by 5 bases and J by 9 bases, with 8 bases between them. This CDR3 has 11 residues. The DNA of the CDR3 is TGTGCCAGCAGCCAACGTCCTGAGCAGTTCTTC. It is translated as CASSQRPEQFF.

The chain combines TRBV28 with TRBJ1-3; possibly TRBD1 for D (6 bases). Germline V CDR1 and CDR2: MDHEN, SYDVKM. The CDR3 has 16 residues. The V end lost 4 bases, the J end lost 0 bases, and 13 bases lay between the germline ends. CDR3 protein: CASSSPGGGSGNTIYF. In DNA form, the CDR3 reads TGTGCCAGCAGTTCACCTGGAGGGGGCTCTGGAAACACCATATATTTT.

This clonotype was seen at least ten times. The V and J genes are TRBV5-1 and TRBJ1-5, with 7 bases that match TRBD1. The ends lost 5 bases at V and 2 bases at J; junction bases unmatched: 1. The V gene's germline CDR1 is SGHRS and CDR2 YFSETQ. CDR3 size: 13 residues. CDR3 in DNA: TGCGCCAGCAGTACAGGGGGCAATCAGCCCCAGCATTTT. Protein product: CASSTGGNQPQHF. The full variable domain, in which reference TRBV5-1 and TRBJ1-5 provide the parts outside the CDR3, is KAGVTQTPRYLIKTRGQQVTLSCSPISGHRSVSWYQQTPGQGLQFLFEYFSETQRNKGNFPGRFSGRQFSNSRSEMNVSTLELGDSALYLCASSTGGNQPQHFGDGTRLSIL.

This clonotype was picked up many times. The V and J genes are TRBV2 and TRBJ2-2, with TRBD1 as a possible D gene (6 bases). V was pared by 4 bases and J by 4 bases, with 10 bases between. There are 14 residues in the CDR3. Germline V CDR1 and CDR2: SNHLY, FYNNEI. CDR3 loop: CASSGGHRTGELFF. The CDR3 region has the DNA TGTGCCAGCAGTGGGGGACACCGCACCGGGGAGCTGTTTTTT. The whole variable domain, filled in from reference TRBV2 and TRBJ2-2, reads EPEVTQTPSHQVTQMGQEVILRCVPISNHLYFYWYRQILGQKVEFLVSFYNNEISEKSEIFDDQFSVERPDGSNFTLKIRSTKLEDSAMYFCASSGGHRTGELFFGEGSRLTVL.

This clonotype was observed a few times. The chain joins TRBV5-1 to TRBJ1-2; TRBD1 agrees at 9 bases. The CDR3 is made up of 15 amino acids. Germline V gene lookup returns CDR1 SGHRS and CDR2 YFSETQ. V shed 0 bases and J 8 bases; nucleotides not matched to a gene: 8. This CDR3 is CASSLVDRGDRGYTF. The CDR3 DNA reads TGCGCCAGCAGCTTGGTGGACAGGGGAGATCGAGGCTACACCTTC.